Given below is one T cell receptor beta chain in context. This clonotype was counted a few times. Its antigen is still unknown. Base qualities are not provided; no much larger clone lies one nucleotide away. This sample stems from a study of T-cell memory formation after mild COVID-19 (TCRdb year 2021). Some background on the complete study: TCR sequence clusters from the two donors were found to be largely donor specific. In a couple of donors, T-cell clones that expanded and contracted after mild COVID-19 were followed by sequencing TCRalpha and TCRbeta repertoires longitudinally. The cohort was made up of two young adult volunteers, one female and one male, who were previously healthy. Overall results and qualifications from the work: Some responding clones were detected in pre-infection memory, which suggested that pre-existing cross-reactive memory T cells had joined the SARS-CoV-2 response. Only two mild cases were covered by the study, and larger cohorts that include severe cases with pre-infection samples were considered necessary. Contracting CD4+ clones were found mainly in CM and EM memory subsets, while CD8+ clones were enriched in EMRA. Balanced CD4/CD8 phenotypes were observed for clones contracting from day 15 to 85, whereas a bias towards CD4+ was observed for a second wave of clones expanding from day 15 to 37. Whether the second-wave clones peaking on day 37 were SARS-CoV-2 specific was not confirmed.

TCRdb records Illumina NovaSeq 6000 as the sequencer. TCRalpha and TCRbeta cDNA libraries were built by 5'RACE with constant-segment primers, adding sample barcodes and unique molecular identifiers. Trizol reagent was used to extract RNA from every sample. Libraries were amplified in two PCR steps, with a second sample barcode and Illumina TruSeq adapters added in the second step. Sequencing of the libraries was done on an Illumina NovaSeq, producing 2 x 150 bp paired-end reads. Concerning the study's data processing: Demultiplexing of reads and collapsing into UMI-guided consensus sequences were performed with migec v1.2.7. Using mixcr v2.1.11, UMI consensuses were aligned to TRA and TRB V and J templates and then assembled into clonotypes. Expanded or contracted clonotypes were those called significant by both edgeR and NoisET, with noise models trained on biological replicates. For edgeR calls, the cutoffs were a false discovery rate-adjusted p below 0.01 and a log2 fold-change threshold of 1. As an exploratory analysis of dynamics, max-normalized trajectories of the 1000 most abundant clonotypes were examined with PCA combined with hierarchical clustering. The CD4 or CD8 phenotype of responding clones was assigned using the separately sequenced CD4+ and CD8+ repertoires. TCRdb reran the public reads through fastp at Q25 and MiXCR, keeping productive beta chains. Duplicate CDR3 protein sequences are folded into a single record with the most common DNA and genes. For this entry, the V and J calls and clone size follow TCRdb and not the study's own pipeline. In this sample the table shows 550,000 to 650,000 distinct CDR3 sequences, 17% of which occur a single time. The ten largest clones take up roughly 8.2% of the sample.

Unmatched junction bases come to 6, with V trimmed by 3 bases and J by 3 bases. The CDR3 spans 17 residues, from the cysteine through the phenylalanine. Only the CDR3 portion is preserved as DNA: 51 bases, with reading frame beginning at the first base. PBMCs were isolated by Ficoll-Paque density gradient centrifugation. The sequence was obtained from an adult woman who had mild COVID-19 (a few samples of this study predate the infection). The sample titles of this study are shuffled in the database, so cell type and time point are left out; the donor was told from shared clones. Sequenced sample: PBMCs or a T cell subset sorted from them (not recorded which). The chain was built from TRBV12-3 or TRBV12-4 and TRBJ2-2, with 11 central nucleotides matching TRBD2. For the CDR3, the sequence is CASSFRYSGRDTGELFF. The nucleotide sequence is given as TGTGCCAGCAGTTTCCGATATAGCGGGAGGGACACCGGGGAGCTGTTTTTT.